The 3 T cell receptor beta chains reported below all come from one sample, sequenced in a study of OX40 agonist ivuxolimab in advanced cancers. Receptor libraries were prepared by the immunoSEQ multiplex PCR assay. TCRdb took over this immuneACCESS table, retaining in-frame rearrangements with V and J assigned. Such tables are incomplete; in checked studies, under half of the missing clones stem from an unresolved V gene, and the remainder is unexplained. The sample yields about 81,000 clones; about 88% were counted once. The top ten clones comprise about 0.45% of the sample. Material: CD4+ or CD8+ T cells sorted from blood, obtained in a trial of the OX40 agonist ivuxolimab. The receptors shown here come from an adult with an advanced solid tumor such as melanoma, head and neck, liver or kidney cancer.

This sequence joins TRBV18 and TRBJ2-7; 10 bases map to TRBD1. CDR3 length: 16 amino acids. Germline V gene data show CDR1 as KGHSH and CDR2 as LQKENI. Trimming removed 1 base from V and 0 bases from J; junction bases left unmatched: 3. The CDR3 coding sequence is TGTGCCAGCTCACCACGGGGACAGGGGAGCTCCTACGAGCAGTACTTC. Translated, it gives CASSPRGQGSSYEQYF. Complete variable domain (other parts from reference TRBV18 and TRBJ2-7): NAGVMQNPRHLVRRRGQEARLRCSPMKGHSHVYWYRQLPEEGLKFMVYLQKENIIDESGMPKERFSAEFPKEGPSILRIQQVVRGDSAAYFCASSPRGQGSSYEQYFGPGTRLTVT.

This chain's CDR3 is CASSRSVLRQGGGNTIYF. The CDR3 region has the DNA TGTGCCAGCAGCCGTTCCGTCCTACGACAGGGTGGTGGAAACACCATATATTTT. V gene TRBV9 combines with J gene TRBJ1-3; 7 bases are a match to TRBD1. The V segment lost 4 bases and the J segment 3 bases; nucleotides outside the gene matches: 16. The germline CDR1 and CDR2 sequences are SGDLS and YYNGEE. The length of the CDR3 is 18 residues. The full variable domain, with the rest looked up from reference TRBV9 and TRBJ1-3, is DSGVTQTPKHLITATGQRVTLRCSPRSGDLSVYWYQQSLDQGLQFLIQYYNGEERAKGNILERFSAQQFPDLHSELNLSSLELGDSALYFCASSRSVLRQGGGNTIYFGEGSWLTVV.

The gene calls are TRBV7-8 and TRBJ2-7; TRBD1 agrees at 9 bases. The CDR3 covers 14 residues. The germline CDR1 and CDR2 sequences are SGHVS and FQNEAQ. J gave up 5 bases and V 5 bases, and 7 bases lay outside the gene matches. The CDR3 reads CASSARDRADEQYF. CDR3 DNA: TGTGCCAGCAGCGCCCGGGACAGGGCCGACGAGCAGTACTTC.